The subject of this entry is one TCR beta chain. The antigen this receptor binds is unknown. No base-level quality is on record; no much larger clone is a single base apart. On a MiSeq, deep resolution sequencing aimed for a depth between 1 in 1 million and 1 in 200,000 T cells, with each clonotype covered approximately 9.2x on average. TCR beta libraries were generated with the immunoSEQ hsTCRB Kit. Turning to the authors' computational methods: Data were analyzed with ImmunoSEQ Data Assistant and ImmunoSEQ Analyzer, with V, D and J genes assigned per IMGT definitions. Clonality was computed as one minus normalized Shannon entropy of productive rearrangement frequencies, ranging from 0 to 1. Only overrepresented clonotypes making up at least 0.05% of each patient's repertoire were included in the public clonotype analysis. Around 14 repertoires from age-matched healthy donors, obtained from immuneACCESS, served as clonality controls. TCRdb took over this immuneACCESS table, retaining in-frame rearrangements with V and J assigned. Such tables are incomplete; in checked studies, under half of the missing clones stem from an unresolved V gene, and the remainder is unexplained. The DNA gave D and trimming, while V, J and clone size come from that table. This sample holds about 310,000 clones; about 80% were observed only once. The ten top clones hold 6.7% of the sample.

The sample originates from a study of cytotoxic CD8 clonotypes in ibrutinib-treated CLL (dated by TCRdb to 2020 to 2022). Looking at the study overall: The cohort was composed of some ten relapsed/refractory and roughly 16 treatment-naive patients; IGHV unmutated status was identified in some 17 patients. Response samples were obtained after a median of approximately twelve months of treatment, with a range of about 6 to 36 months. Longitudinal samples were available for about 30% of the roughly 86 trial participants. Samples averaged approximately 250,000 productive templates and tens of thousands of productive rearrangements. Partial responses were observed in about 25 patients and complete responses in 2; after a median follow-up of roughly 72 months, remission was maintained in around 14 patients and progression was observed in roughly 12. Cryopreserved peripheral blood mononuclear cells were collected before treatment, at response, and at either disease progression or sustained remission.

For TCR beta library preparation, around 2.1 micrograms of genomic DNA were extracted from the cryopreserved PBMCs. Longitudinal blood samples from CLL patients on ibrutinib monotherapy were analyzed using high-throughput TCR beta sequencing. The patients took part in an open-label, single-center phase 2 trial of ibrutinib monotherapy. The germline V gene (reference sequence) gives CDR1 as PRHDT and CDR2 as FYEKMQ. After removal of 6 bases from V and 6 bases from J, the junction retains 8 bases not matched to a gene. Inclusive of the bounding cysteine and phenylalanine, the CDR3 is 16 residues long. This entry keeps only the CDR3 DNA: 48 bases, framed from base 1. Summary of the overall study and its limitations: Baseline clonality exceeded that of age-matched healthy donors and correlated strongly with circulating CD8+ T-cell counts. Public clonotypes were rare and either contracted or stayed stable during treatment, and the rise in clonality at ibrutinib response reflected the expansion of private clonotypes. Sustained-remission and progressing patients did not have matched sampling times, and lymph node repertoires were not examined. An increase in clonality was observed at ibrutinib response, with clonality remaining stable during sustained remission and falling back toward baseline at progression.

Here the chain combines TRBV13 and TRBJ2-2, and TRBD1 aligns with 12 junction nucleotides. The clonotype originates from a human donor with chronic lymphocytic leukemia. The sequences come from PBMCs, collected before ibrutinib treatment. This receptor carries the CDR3 CASRGTGGANAGELFF. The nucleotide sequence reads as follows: TGTGCCAGCAGGGGGACAGGGGGCGCTAATGCCGGGGAGCTGTTTTTT.